Included here is one T cell receptor beta chain sequence, with context. This specimen belongs to a study of T cell changes during pregnancy in multiple sclerosis. The length of the CDR3 is 13 residues. The V gene lost 3 bases and the J gene lost 1 base, with 6 bases spanning the gap. Looked up from germline, CDR1 is SGHVS and CDR2 is FQNEAQ. Profiled with immunoSEQ multiplex PCR; TCRdb holds only in-frame clones, not every one. The table has about 40,000 clones, roughly 90% seen once. This TCR was sampled from a female donor with multiple sclerosis, enrolled in a pregnancy study. The material sequenced was CD4+ T cells from peripheral blood mononuclear cells, taken in the third trimester of pregnancy. The chain carries TRBV7-8 and TRBJ1-2; perhaps TRBD1 as D (5 bases). In nucleotides, the CDR3 is TGTGCCAGCAGCTTGGGGCTTAACTATGGCTACACCTTC. It specifies CASSLGLNYGYTF.